The 6 T cell receptor beta chains in this list originate from one sample, sequenced in a study of T-cell memory formation after mild COVID-19. TCRdb reprocessed the 5' RACE reads with MiXCR, giving one entry per CDR3 protein. Among 540,000 or so distinct CDR3 sequences listed, about 20% were seen once. Source material: PBMCs or a T cell subset sorted from them (not recorded which). The source of these receptors is an adult woman who had mild COVID-19 (a few samples of this study predate the infection). Cell type and time point are not known.

This clonotype was observed a handful of times. V usage is TRBV6-5 and J usage is TRBJ2-2; D possibly corresponds to TRBD2 (6 bases). Germline V gene data show CDR1 as MNHEY and CDR2 as SVGAGI. This CDR3 contains 17 residues. Trimming cost V 0 bases and J 3 bases, with 14 bases left between them. The CDR3, as DNA: TGTGCCAGCAGTTACTCGATACGGGGGTGGGACACCGGGGAGCTGTTTTTT. Its translation: CASSYSIRGWDTGELFF.

This clonotype was found many times. This chain joins TRBV20-1 and TRBJ2-7, with 7 bases that match TRBD1. Germline V gives CDR1 DFQATT, CDR2 SNEGSKA (reference sequence). The V gene end was trimmed by 3 bases and the J gene end by 3 bases; junction bases not matched to a gene: 5. This CDR3 is 13 amino acids long. The CDR3 DNA reads TGCAGTGCTAGGACAGGGATCCGCTACGAGCAGTACTTC. Translated: CSARTGIRYEQYF.

This clonotype was counted ten times or more. The J gene is TRBJ2-7, the V gene TRBV20-1, with D possibly called TRBD1 or TRBD2 (6 bases each). CDR3 length: 14 amino acids. V was trimmed by 1 base and J by 0 bases, leaving 10 bases between them. Per the germline V gene, CDR1 is DFQATT and CDR2 is SNEGSKA (reference sequence). CDR3 bases: TGCAGTGCTAGAGGAGGGGGGCTCTCCTACGAGCAGTACTTC. Amino acids: CSARGGGLSYEQYF.

The chain's CDR3 is CASSLIGGSSYNEQFF. The CDR3 region has the DNA TGTGCCAGCAGCTTGATAGGGGGTAGCTCCTACAATGAGCAGTTCTTC. V and J are TRBV5-4 and TRBJ2-1; weak D call: TRBD1 (6 bases). The V gene lost 1 base and the J gene lost 0 bases, with 11 bases spanning the gap. The CDR3 has 16 amino acids. Per the germline V gene, CDR1 is SGHNT and CDR2 is YYREEE (reference sequence).

The V call is TRBV28, the J call TRBJ1-1; the match to TRBD1 covers 11 bases. Germline assignment: CDR1 MDHEN and CDR2 SYDVKM. J lost 2 bases, V lost 7 bases, and 12 bases had no gene match. This CDR3 is 17 amino acids long. CDR3 bases: TGTGCCAGCAACATCGGGACAGGGGGAACTAGCAACACTGAAGCTTTCTTT. The encoded protein is CASNIGTGGTSNTEAFF.

The chain joins TRBV9 to TRBJ2-1; no reliable D call. This CDR3 is 13 amino acids long. V lost 0 bases and J 6 bases, leaving 7 bases between the germline ends. Per germline, CDR1 SGDLS and CDR2 YYNGEE. Written as DNA, the CDR3 is TGTGCCAGCAGCGTAGCTTCTTTCAATGAGCAGTTCTTC. Translation: CASSVASFNEQFF.